Below are 9 T cell receptor beta chains sequenced from a single sample in a study of T cell responses to AZD1222 COVID-19 vaccine. Produced via immunoSEQ multiplex PCR; TCRdb's table is partial and in-frame only. The sample has approximately 200,000 clones; around 87% are singletons. The sequencing here drew on peripheral blood, taken on day 0 of MenACWY control vaccination. All receptors come from an adult in good health.

This clone was seen once. The chain joins TRBV5-1 to TRBJ2-5, with D possibly matching TRBD2 (5 bases). CDR1 is SGHRS, CDR2 YFSETQ, per germline. V lost 2 bases and J 2 bases, leaving 7 bases between the germline ends. The CDR3 is made up of 13 amino acids. CDR3 nucleotide sequence: TGCGCCAGCAGCTTTCGGGAACAAGAGACCCAGTACTTC. It codes for CASSFREQETQYF.

The V and J genes are TRBV5-1 and TRBJ2-7, with a weak D call TRBD2 (6 bases). CDR1 is SGHRS, CDR2 YFSETQ, per germline. This CDR3 spans 14 amino acids. Trimming pared 7 bases from V and 6 bases from J, leaving 20 bases between. The CDR3: CASAGTLARGEQYF. The CDR3 DNA sequence: TGCGCCAGCGCCGGGACTCTGGCTCGCGGCGAGCAGTACTTC.

This clone was detected once. The rearrangement links TRBV5-6 to TRBJ2-7; tentatively, D is TRBD1 (5 bases). CDR3 length equals 13 residues. CDR1 and CDR2 from the germline V gene are SGHDT and YYEEEE. Trimming shortened V by 1 base and J by 1 base, and 6 bases separated the two germline ends. The CDR3 DNA reads as TGTGCCAGCAGCTTGAGGGGATCCTACGAGCAGTACTTC. This translates into CASSLRGSYEQYF.

This rearrangement joins TRBV30 to TRBJ1-2, with D tentatively TRBD1 (5 bases). Between the trimmed V and J ends, which lost 3 bases and 1 base, there was a span of 15 bases. The CDR3 is made up of 15 amino acids. CDR1 is GTSNPN, CDR2 SVGIG, per germline (reference sequence). The CDR3 loop is CAWSPGPRNNYGYTF. CDR3 coding DNA: TGTGCCTGGAGCCCGGGACCGAGAAATAACTATGGCTACACCTTC.

The rearrangement links TRBV2 to TRBJ2-3; 11 bases map to TRBD2. Looked up from germline, CDR1 is SNHLY and CDR2 is FYNNEI. This CDR3 is built from 16 residues. The V gene end was trimmed by 5 bases and the J gene end by 2 bases; junction bases not matched to a gene: 6. CDR3 sequence: CASSRQTSGVTDTQYF. In nucleotides, the CDR3 is TGTGCCAGCAGTCGCCAGACTAGCGGGGTCACAGATACGCAGTATTTT.

J is TRBJ1-2 and V is TRBV5-5, with D tentatively TRBD1 (5 bases). The V end lost 7 bases, the J end lost 4 bases, and 11 bases lay between the germline ends. This CDR3 has 12 amino acids. CDR1 is SGHKS, CDR2 YYEKEE, per germline (reference sequence). CDR3: CASDGRAYGYTF. As DNA, the CDR3 is TGTGCCAGCGATGGCAGGGCCTATGGCTACACCTTC.

The genes are TRBV12-3 or TRBV12-4 and TRBJ2-7, with D possibly being TRBD1 (6 bases). The V end was cut by 6 bases, the J end by 3 bases, with 6 bases between. This CDR3 is 11 amino acids long. As DNA, the CDR3 is TGTGCCAGCAGGGGACACTACGAGCAGTACTTC. Encoded protein: CASRGHYEQYF.

J is TRBJ2-3 and V is TRBV7-8; 7 bases agree with TRBD2. Trimming took 2 bases from V and 0 from J; bases not matched to a gene: 5. The CDR3 consists of 16 residues. Germline V gene lookup returns CDR1 SGHVS and CDR2 FQNEAQ. The CDR3 sequence is CASSLLSGASTDTQYF. The CDR3 DNA is TGTGCCAGCAGCTTATTGAGCGGGGCTAGCACAGATACGCAGTATTTT. The whole variable domain, remainder taken from reference TRBV7-8 and TRBJ2-3, is GAGVSQSPRYKVAKRGQDVALRCDPISGHVSLFWYQQALGQGPEFLTYFQNEAQLDKSGLPSDRFFAERPEGSVSTLKIQRTQQEDSAVYLCASSLLSGASTDTQYFGPGTRLTVL.

This clone has ten or more counts. CDR3 sequence: CATQDREYNEQFF. CDR3 bases: TGTGCCACCCAGGACAGGGAATACAATGAGCAGTTCTTC. The chain employs TRBV19 and TRBJ2-1, with 8 bases aligning to TRBD1. The trim removed 10 bases at V and 4 bases at J, leaving 6 bases unmatched. This CDR3 is 13 amino acids long. Germline CDR1 LNHDA, CDR2 SQIVND (reference sequence).